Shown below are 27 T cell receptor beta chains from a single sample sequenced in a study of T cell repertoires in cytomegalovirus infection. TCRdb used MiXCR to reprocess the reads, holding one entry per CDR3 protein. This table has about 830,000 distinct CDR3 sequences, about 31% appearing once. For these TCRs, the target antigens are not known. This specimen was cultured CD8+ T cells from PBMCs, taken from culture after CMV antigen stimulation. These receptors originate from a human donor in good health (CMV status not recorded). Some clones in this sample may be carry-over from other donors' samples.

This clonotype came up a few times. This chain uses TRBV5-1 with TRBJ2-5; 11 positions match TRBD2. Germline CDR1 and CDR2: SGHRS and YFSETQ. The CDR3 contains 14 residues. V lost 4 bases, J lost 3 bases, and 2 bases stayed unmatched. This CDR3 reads CASSAGLAEETQYF. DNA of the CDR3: TGCGCCAGCAGCGCGGGACTAGCGGAAGAGACCCAGTACTTC.

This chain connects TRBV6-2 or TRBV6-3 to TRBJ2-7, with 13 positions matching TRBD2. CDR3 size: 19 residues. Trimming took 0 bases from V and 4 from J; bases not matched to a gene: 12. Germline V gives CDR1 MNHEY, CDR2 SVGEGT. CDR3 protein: CASSYSRGTSGAAPYEQYV. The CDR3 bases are TGTGCCAGCAGTTACTCGAGAGGGACTAGCGGGGCGGCCCCTTACGAGCAGTACGTC.

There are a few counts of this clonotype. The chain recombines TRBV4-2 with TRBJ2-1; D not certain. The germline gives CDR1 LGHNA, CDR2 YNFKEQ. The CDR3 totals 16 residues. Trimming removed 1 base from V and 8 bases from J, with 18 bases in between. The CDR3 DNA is TGTGCCAGCAGCCAAGTAGCTAACCCCCAGGTGGATGAGCAGTTCTTC. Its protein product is CASSQVANPQVDEQFF.

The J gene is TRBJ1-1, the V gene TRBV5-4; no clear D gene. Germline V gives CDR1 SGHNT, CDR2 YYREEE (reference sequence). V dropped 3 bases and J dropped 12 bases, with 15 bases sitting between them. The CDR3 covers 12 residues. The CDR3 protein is CASSSGELGTFF. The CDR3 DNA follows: TGTGCCAGCAGCTCGGGTGAATTAGGGACTTTCTTT.

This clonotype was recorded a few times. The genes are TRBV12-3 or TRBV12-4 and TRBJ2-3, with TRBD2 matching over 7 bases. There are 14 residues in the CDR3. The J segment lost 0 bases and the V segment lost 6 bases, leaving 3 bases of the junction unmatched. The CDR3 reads CASRFSGSTDTQYF. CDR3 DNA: TGTGCCAGCAGATTTAGCGGGAGCACAGATACGCAGTATTTT.

Here the CDR3 DNA reads TGTGCCAGCAGCTTAGAGTGGTTGGGGGCTCTAGCGGGGGCCACGACCACAGATACGCAGTATTTT. As protein: CASSLEWLGALAGATTTDTQYF. The rearrangement joins TRBV7-8 to TRBJ2-3; 10 bases align to TRBD2. Per the germline V gene, CDR1 is SGHVS and CDR2 is FQNEAQ. J gave up 2 bases and V 1 base, and 21 bases lay outside the gene matches. The length of the CDR3 is 22 residues. The full variable domain, with the rest looked up from reference TRBV7-8 and TRBJ2-3, is GAGVSQSPRYKVAKRGQDVALRCDPISGHVSLFWYQQALGQGPEFLTYFQNEAQLDKSGLPSDRFFAERPEGSVSTLKIQRTQQEDSAVYLCASSLEWLGALAGATTTDTQYFGPGTRLTVL.

The CDR3 coding sequence is TGCAGTGCCAGGTCGCGGGGGCCCTTCACAGATACGCAGTATTTT. Translating it yields CSARSRGPFTDTQYF. The rearrangement links TRBV20-1 to TRBJ2-3, with a weak D call TRBD2 (7 bases). Trimming took 6 bases from V and 2 from J, leaving 18 bases between them. The CDR3 totals 15 residues. Germline CDR1 DFQATT, CDR2 SNEGSKA (reference sequence).

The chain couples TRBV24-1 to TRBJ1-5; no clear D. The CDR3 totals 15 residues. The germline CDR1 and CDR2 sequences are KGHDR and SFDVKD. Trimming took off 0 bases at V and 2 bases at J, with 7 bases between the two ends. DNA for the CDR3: TGTGCCACCAGTGATTTGGGGCCGGGCAATCAGCCCCAGCATTTT. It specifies CATSDLGPGNQPQHF.

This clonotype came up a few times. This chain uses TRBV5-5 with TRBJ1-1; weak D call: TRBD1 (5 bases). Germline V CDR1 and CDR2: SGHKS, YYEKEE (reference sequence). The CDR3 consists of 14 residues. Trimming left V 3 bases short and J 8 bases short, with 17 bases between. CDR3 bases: TGTGCCAGCAGCTCCATAGAGGGGCCCCAGGAAGCTTTCTTT. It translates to CASSSIEGPQEAFF. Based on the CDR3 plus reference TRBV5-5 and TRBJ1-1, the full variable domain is DAGVTQSPTHLIKTRGQQVTLRCSPISGHKSVSWYQQVLGQGPQFIFQYYEKEERGRGNFPDRFSARQFPNYSSELNVNALLLGDSALYLCASSSIEGPQEAFFGQGTRLTVV.

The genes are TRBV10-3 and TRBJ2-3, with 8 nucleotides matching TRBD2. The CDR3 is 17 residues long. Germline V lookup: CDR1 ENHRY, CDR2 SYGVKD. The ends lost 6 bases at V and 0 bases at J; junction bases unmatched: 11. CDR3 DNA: TGTGCCATCAGATCGGGACTAGTGGGTCCCAGCACAGATACGCAGTATTTT. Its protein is CAIRSGLVGPSTDTQYF.

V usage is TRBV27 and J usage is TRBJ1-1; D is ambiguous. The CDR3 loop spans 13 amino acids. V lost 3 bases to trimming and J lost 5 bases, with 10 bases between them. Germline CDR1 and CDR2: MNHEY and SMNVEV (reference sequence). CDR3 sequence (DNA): TGTGCCAGCAGTTTTGGTCCGATAACTGAAGCTTTCTTT. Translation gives CASSFGPITEAFF.

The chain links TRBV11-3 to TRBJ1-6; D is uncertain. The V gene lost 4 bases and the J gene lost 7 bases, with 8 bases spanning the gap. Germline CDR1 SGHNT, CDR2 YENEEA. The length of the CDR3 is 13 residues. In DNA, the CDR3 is TGTGCCAGCAGCTCCTCCACAAATTCACCCCTCCACTTT. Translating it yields CASSSSTNSPLHF.

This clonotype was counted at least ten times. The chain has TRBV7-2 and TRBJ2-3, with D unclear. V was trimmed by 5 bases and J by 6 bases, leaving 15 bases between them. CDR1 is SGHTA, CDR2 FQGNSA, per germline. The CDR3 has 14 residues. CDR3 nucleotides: TGTGCCAGCAGCCCCGGACCGGCCGTGGATACGCAGTATTTT. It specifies CASSPGPAVDTQYF.

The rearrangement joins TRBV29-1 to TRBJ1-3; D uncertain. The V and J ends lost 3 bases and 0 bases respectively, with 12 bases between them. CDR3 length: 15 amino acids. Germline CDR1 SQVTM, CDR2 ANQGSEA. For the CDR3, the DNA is TGCAGCGTTGATGGTTGGACGGACTCTGGAAACACCATATATTTT. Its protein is CSVDGWTDSGNTIYF.

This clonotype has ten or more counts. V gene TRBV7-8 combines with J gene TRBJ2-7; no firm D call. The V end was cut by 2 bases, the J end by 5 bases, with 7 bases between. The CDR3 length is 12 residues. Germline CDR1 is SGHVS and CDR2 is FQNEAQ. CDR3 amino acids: CASSLIWDEQYF. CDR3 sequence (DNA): TGTGCCAGCAGCTTAATCTGGGACGAGCAGTACTTC. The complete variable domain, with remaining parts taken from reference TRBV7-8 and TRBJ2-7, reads GAGVSQSPRYKVAKRGQDVALRCDPISGHVSLFWYQQALGQGPEFLTYFQNEAQLDKSGLPSDRFFAERPEGSVSTLKIQRTQQEDSAVYLCASSLIWDEQYFGPGTRLTVT.

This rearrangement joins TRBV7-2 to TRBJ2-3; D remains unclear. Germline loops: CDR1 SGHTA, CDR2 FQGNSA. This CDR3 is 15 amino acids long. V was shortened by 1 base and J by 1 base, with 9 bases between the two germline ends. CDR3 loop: CASSLGVTRTDTQYF. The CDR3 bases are TGTGCCAGCAGCTTAGGGGTCACCCGCACAGATACGCAGTATTTT.

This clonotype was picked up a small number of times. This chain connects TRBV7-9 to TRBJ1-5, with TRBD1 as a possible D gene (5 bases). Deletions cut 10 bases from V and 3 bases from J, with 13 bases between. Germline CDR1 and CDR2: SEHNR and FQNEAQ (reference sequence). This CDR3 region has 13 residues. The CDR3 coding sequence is TGTGCCATACAGGAGAACTTCAATCAGCCCCAGCATTTT. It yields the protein CAIQENFNQPQHF.

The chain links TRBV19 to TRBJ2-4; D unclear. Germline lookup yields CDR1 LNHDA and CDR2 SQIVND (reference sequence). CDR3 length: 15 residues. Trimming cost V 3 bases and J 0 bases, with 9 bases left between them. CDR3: CASSMSLLAKNIQYF. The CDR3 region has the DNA TGTGCCAGTAGTATGTCGCTTTTAGCCAAAAACATTCAGTACTTC.

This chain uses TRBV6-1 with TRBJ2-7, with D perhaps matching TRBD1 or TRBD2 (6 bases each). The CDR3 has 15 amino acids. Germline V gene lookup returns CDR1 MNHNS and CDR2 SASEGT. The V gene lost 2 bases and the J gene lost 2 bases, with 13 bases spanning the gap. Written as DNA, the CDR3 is TGTGCCAGCAGTGAAATCGGGGGCCCCCCCTACGAGCAGTACTTC. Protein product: CASSEIGGPPYEQYF.

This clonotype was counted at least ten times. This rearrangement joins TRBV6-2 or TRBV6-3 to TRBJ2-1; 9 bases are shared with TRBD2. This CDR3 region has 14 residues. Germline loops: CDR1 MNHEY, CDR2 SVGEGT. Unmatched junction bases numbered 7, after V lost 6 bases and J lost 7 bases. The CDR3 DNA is TGTGCCAGCAGGAGCGGGGGGAATATGAATGAGCAGTTCTTC. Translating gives CASRSGGNMNEQFF.

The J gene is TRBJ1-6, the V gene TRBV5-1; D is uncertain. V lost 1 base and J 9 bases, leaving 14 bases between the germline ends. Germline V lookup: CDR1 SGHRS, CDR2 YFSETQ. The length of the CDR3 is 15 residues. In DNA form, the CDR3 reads TGCGCCAGCAGCTTGAGCGGGGATGCGGGTTCACCCCTCCACTTT. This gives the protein CASSLSGDAGSPLHF.

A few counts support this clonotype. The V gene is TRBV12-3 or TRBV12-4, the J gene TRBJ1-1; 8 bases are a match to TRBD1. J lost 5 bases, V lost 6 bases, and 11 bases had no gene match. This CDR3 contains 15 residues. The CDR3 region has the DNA TGTGCCAGCAGCATACCCCAGGGGGCGCGAACTGAAGCTTTCTTT. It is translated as CASSIPQGARTEAFF.

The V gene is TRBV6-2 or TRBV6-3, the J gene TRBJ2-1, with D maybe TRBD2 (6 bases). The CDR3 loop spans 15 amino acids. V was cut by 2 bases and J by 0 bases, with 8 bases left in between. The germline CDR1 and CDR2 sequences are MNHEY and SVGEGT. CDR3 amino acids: CASSYGGYSYNEQFF. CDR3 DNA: TGTGCCAGCAGTTACGGGGGGTACTCCTACAATGAGCAGTTCTTC.

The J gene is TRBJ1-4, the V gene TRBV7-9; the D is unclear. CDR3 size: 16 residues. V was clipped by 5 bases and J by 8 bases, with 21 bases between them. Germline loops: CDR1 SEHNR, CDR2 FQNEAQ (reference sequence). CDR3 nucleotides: TGTGCCAGCAGCATTTCTAAGGGCCATAAAGAGGAAAAACTGTTTTTT. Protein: CASSISKGHKEEKLFF.

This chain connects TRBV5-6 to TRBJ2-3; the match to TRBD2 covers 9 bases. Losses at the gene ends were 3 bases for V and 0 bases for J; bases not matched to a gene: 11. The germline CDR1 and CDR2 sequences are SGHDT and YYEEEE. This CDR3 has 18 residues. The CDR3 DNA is TGTGCCAGCAGCTCTTTAACCAGCGGGGGGTCTAGCACAGATACGCAGTATTTT. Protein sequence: CASSSLTSGGSSTDTQYF.

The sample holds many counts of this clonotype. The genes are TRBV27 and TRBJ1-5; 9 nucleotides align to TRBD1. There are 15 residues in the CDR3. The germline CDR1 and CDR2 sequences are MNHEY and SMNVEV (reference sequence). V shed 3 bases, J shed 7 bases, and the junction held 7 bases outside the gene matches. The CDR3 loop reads CASSFVGQGRQPQHF. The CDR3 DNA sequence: TGTGCCAGCAGTTTCGTGGGACAGGGTCGCCAGCCCCAGCATTTT.

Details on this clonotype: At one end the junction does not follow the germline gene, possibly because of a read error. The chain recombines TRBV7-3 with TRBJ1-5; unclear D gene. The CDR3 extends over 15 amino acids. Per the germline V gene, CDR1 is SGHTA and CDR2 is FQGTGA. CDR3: CTSSLEALSNQPQHF. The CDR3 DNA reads TGTACCAGCAGCTTAGAAGCTTTGAGCAATCAGCCCCAGCATTTT.